This T cell receptor beta chain derives from a study of CD8 T cells in Susac syndrome. About this clonotype: What it binds is not known.

TEMRA cells were FACS-enriched and CD8+ and CD4+ T cells negatively isolated. Whole-study results and caveats: The study recognized that its TCR sequencing and HLA analysis covered a relatively small number of individuals.

When the RNA was reverse transcribed, random hexamers were used with an input of 0.5 to 1 ug. The amplification used immunoSEQ multiplex PCR on TCR beta CDR3; it spanned 54 Vbeta and 13 Jbeta. Each CDR3 protein is one row after TCRdb ran MiXCR on the immunoSEQ multiplex PCR reads. The sample holds fewer than 350,000 distinct CDR3 sequences, about 90% seen once. The V and J ends lost 5 bases and 0 bases respectively, with 9 bases between them. Germline V CDR1 and CDR2: SGHAT, FQDESV (reference sequence). CDR3 length: 14 residues. This chain links TRBV11-1 with TRBJ2-3, with no clear D. This receptor was taken from a human donor with multiple sclerosis. Sample: CD4+ T cells from PBMCs. CDR3 in amino acids: CASSSWVSTDTQYF. The CDR3 region has the DNA TGTGCCAGCAGCAGCTGGGTTAGCACAGATACGCAGTATTTT.